The rows below give T cell receptor beta chains drawn from one sample of a study of spatial heterogeneity in lung cancer. MiXCR, applied by TCRdb to the 5' RACE reads, yields one record per CDR3 protein. The table lists 85,000 to 100,000 distinct CDR3 sequences, approximately 20% of them singletons. Here the sequenced sample was PBMCs, taken at follow-up. The receptors derive from a male donor with early-stage non-small cell lung cancer. Both conserved end residues are part of each CDR3. Fields, in order: clone size, J gene, V gene, D gene, CDR3 DNA, CDR3 protein. A D gene is named only where the DNA matches it firmly. Expanded clones get a size class; other rows say once, few or many, or leave the size out.

clone_size: .; j_call: TRBJ2-2; v_call: TRBV20-1; d_call: .; cdr3_nt: TGCAGTGCCGAATCGAACACCGGGGAGCTGTTTTTT; cdr3_aa: CSAESNTGELFF
clone_size: .; j_call: TRBJ2-3; v_call: TRBV14; d_call: .; cdr3_nt: TGTGCCAGCAGCCTGGGTCGGCGGGGAAGAGGCGGTACGCAGTATTTT; cdr3_aa: CASSLGRRGRGGTQYF
clone_size: .; j_call: TRBJ2-3; v_call: TRBV6-5; d_call: .; cdr3_nt: TGTGCCAGCAGTTACTCTGGGGGGTCCCCAGATACGCAGTATTTT; cdr3_aa: CASSYSGGSPDTQYF
clone_size: few; j_call: TRBJ2-1; v_call: TRBV27; d_call: TRBD2; cdr3_nt: TGTGCCAGCAGTCAGCGGGGAGCCCCCGGCAATGAGCAGTTCTTC; cdr3_aa: CASSQRGAPGNEQFF
clone_size: .; j_call: TRBJ2-1; v_call: TRBV2; d_call: TRBD1; cdr3_nt: TGTGCCAGCAGACCGGGACAGGGGGCAAAGGAGCAGTTCTTC; cdr3_aa: CASRPGQGAKEQFF
clone_size: .; j_call: TRBJ2-1; v_call: TRBV20-1; d_call: .; cdr3_nt: TGCAGTGCCGAGGTCTACTACAATGAGCAGTTCTTC; cdr3_aa: CSAEVYYNEQFF
clone_size: few; j_call: TRBJ2-1; v_call: TRBV6-2/TRBV6-3; d_call: TRBD2; cdr3_nt: TGTGCCAGCAGTTATTTGGGGGGGAAAAGTATGTACAATGAGCAGTTCTTC; cdr3_aa: CASSYLGGKSMYNEQFF
clone_size: few; j_call: TRBJ1-1; v_call: TRBV5-6; d_call: .; cdr3_nt: TGTGCCAGCAGCTTTGGGGCAGGCGAAACTGAAGCTTTCTTT; cdr3_aa: CASSFGAGETEAFF
clone_size: few; j_call: TRBJ2-3; v_call: TRBV30; d_call: TRBD2; cdr3_nt: TGTGCCTGGAATCGCGGGAGGGGGCCAGATACGCAGTATTTT; cdr3_aa: CAWNRGRGPDTQYF
clone_size: few; j_call: TRBJ1-1; v_call: TRBV20-1; d_call: .; cdr3_nt: TGCAGTGCTAGAGGCACCGGGAGGGACACTGAAGCTTTCTTT; cdr3_aa: CSARGTGRDTEAFF
clone_size: .; j_call: TRBJ2-3; v_call: TRBV4-3; d_call: TRBD2; cdr3_nt: TGCGCCAGCAGCCTTTCCCCCCTGGCTAGCGGGGCGCGCACAGATACGCAGTATTTT; cdr3_aa: CASSLSPLASGARTDTQYF
clone_size: few; j_call: TRBJ1-2; v_call: TRBV20-1; d_call: .; cdr3_nt: TGCAGTGCTAGGGACACAGGCGGCTATGGCTACACCTTC; cdr3_aa: CSARDTGGYGYTF
clone_size: few; j_call: TRBJ2-7; v_call: TRBV7-2; d_call: .; cdr3_nt: TGTGCCAGCAGCTTACAGGGGTACGAGCAGTACTTC; cdr3_aa: CASSLQGYEQYF
clone_size: few; j_call: TRBJ2-1; v_call: TRBV7-8; d_call: TRBD2; cdr3_nt: TGTGCCAGCAGCCGGCAGACGCTAGCGGGAGGGGGGCATGAGCAGTTCTTC; cdr3_aa: CASSRQTLAGGGHEQFF
clone_size: few; j_call: TRBJ2-3; v_call: TRBV5-6; d_call: .; cdr3_nt: TGTGCCAGCAGCTACAGAGGGAGCACAGATACGCAGTATTTT; cdr3_aa: CASSYRGSTDTQYF
clone_size: few; j_call: TRBJ1-1; v_call: TRBV14; d_call: .; cdr3_nt: TGTGCCAGCAGCCAAGGGGGTAACACTGAAGCTTTCTTT; cdr3_aa: CASSQGGNTEAFF
clone_size: many; j_call: TRBJ1-2; v_call: TRBV29-1; d_call: .; cdr3_nt: TGCAGCTCCCAAACTGCGGGGAAAGGCTACACCTTC; cdr3_aa: CSSQTAGKGYTF
clone_size: .; j_call: TRBJ2-2; v_call: TRBV27; d_call: .; cdr3_nt: TGTGCCAGCAGTTACACCGGGGAGCTGTTTTTT; cdr3_aa: CASSYTGELFF
clone_size: many; j_call: TRBJ2-5; v_call: TRBV5-1; d_call: .; cdr3_nt: TGCGCCAGCAGAGCAGGGAGGGAGACCCAGTACTTC; cdr3_aa: CASRAGRETQYF
clone_size: .; j_call: TRBJ2-7; v_call: TRBV9; d_call: TRBD2; cdr3_nt: TGTGCCAGCAGCGTAGGGGAGAGCGGGACTATAGCCTACGAGCAGTACTTC; cdr3_aa: CASSVGESGTIAYEQYF
clone_size: few; j_call: TRBJ2-3; v_call: TRBV20-1; d_call: .; cdr3_nt: TGCAGTGCCACGCCCGGGACTAGCACAGATACGCAGTATTTT; cdr3_aa: CSATPGTSTDTQYF
clone_size: .; j_call: TRBJ2-7; v_call: TRBV5-6; d_call: .; cdr3_nt: TGTGCCAGCAGCCATCCAAGGGACGGGAGCTACGAGCAGTACTTC; cdr3_aa: CASSHPRDGSYEQYF
clone_size: .; j_call: TRBJ1-2; v_call: TRBV7-2; d_call: .; cdr3_nt: TGTGCCAGCAGCTTAGAAGTCCCTCCATACACCTTC; cdr3_aa: CASSLEVPPYTF
clone_size: few; j_call: TRBJ2-1; v_call: TRBV6-5; d_call: .; cdr3_nt: TGTGCCAGCAGTAACGGAGGCAATGAGCAGTTCTTC; cdr3_aa: CASSNGGNEQFF
clone_size: many; j_call: TRBJ2-3; v_call: TRBV12-3/TRBV12-4; d_call: TRBD2; cdr3_nt: TGTGCCAGCGGGGGACTAGAGTACACAGATACGCAGTATTTT; cdr3_aa: CASGGLEYTDTQYF
clone_size: .; j_call: TRBJ1-5; v_call: TRBV7-9; d_call: .; cdr3_nt: TGTGCCAGCAGCGCCAACAGGGAGGGAGGCCAGCCCCAGCATTTT; cdr3_aa: CASSANREGGQPQHF
clone_size: few; j_call: TRBJ1-6; v_call: TRBV7-6; d_call: TRBD1; cdr3_nt: TGTGCCAGCAGCGTCGGGACAGGGAATTCACCCCTCCACTTT; cdr3_aa: CASSVGTGNSPLHF
clone_size: .; j_call: TRBJ1-1; v_call: TRBV7-2; d_call: TRBD1; cdr3_nt: TGTGCCAGCAGCTTAGGTCGGTTCGACAGGGGATCAAACACTGAAGCTTTCTTT; cdr3_aa: CASSLGRFDRGSNTEAFF
clone_size: many; j_call: TRBJ1-2; v_call: TRBV29-1; d_call: .; cdr3_nt: TGCAGCGTTGAAACAGCCCACACCAACTATGGCTACACCTTC; cdr3_aa: CSVETAHTNYGYTF
clone_size: many; j_call: TRBJ2-1; v_call: TRBV10-3; d_call: TRBD2; cdr3_nt: TGTGCCACCTCAGGTGGGGACTACTACAATGAGCAGTTCTTC; cdr3_aa: CATSGGDYYNEQFF
clone_size: few; j_call: TRBJ1-6; v_call: TRBV4-3; d_call: .; cdr3_nt: TGCGCCAGCAGCCAAGCCTTTGTCAGGACAGCCTCACCCCTCCACTTT; cdr3_aa: CASSQAFVRTASPLHF
clone_size: .; j_call: TRBJ2-7; v_call: TRBV7-2; d_call: TRBD2; cdr3_nt: TGTGCCAGCAGCTTAGTAGCGGGAGTTGGGTCCTACGAGCAGTACTTC; cdr3_aa: CASSLVAGVGSYEQYF
clone_size: few; j_call: TRBJ2-2; v_call: TRBV29-1; d_call: .; cdr3_nt: TGCAGCGTTGAACGGGACCAGAACACCGGGGAGCTGTTTTTT; cdr3_aa: CSVERDQNTGELFF
clone_size: few; j_call: TRBJ2-5; v_call: TRBV11-1; d_call: .; cdr3_nt: TGTGCCAGCAGCTTAGACCGGATCAATCAAGAGACCCAGTACTTC; cdr3_aa: CASSLDRINQETQYF
clone_size: few; j_call: TRBJ1-1; v_call: TRBV5-4; d_call: TRBD1; cdr3_nt: TGTGCCAGCAGCAAGGACAGGGACACTGAAGCTTTCTTT; cdr3_aa: CASSKDRDTEAFF
clone_size: .; j_call: TRBJ2-7; v_call: TRBV30; d_call: TRBD1; cdr3_nt: TGTGCCTGGAGGACAGGGAACGAGCAGTACTTC; cdr3_aa: CAWRTGNEQYF
clone_size: .; j_call: TRBJ2-1; v_call: TRBV7-2; d_call: TRBD2; cdr3_nt: TGTGCCAGCAGCTTGAAAGGTAGCGGGGCTAGCCTCTCCTACAATGAGCAGTTCTTC; cdr3_aa: CASSLKGSGASLSYNEQFF
clone_size: many; j_call: TRBJ2-3; v_call: TRBV7-9; d_call: TRBD2; cdr3_nt: TGTGCCAGCAGCCGGTTTTCAGCGGGACTGAGCACAGATACGCAGTATTTT; cdr3_aa: CASSRFSAGLSTDTQYF
clone_size: .; j_call: TRBJ1-5; v_call: TRBV7-2; d_call: .; cdr3_nt: TGTGCCAGCAGCTTCTCCGCCTCGGGCAATCAGCCCCAGCATTTT; cdr3_aa: CASSFSASGNQPQHF
clone_size: .; j_call: TRBJ2-2; v_call: TRBV6-2/TRBV6-3; d_call: .; cdr3_nt: TGTGCCAGCAGAAACAGGGAGGGGCTAACCGGGGAGCTGTTTTTT; cdr3_aa: CASRNREGLTGELFF
clone_size: .; j_call: TRBJ1-2; v_call: TRBV2; d_call: TRBD1; cdr3_nt: TGTGCCAGCCACCGGGACAGGGGGTTTAACTATGGCTACACCTTC; cdr3_aa: CASHRDRGFNYGYTF
clone_size: .; j_call: TRBJ1-6; v_call: TRBV20-1; d_call: TRBD1; cdr3_nt: TGCAGTGCTGGGACAGGGGTTAATTCACCCCTCCACTTT; cdr3_aa: CSAGTGVNSPLHF
clone_size: .; j_call: TRBJ2-2; v_call: TRBV20-1; d_call: TRBD2; cdr3_nt: TGCAGTGCTCGGGGGGAGTCGAACACCGGGGAGCTGTTTTTT; cdr3_aa: CSARGESNTGELFF
clone_size: few; j_call: TRBJ1-5; v_call: TRBV6-2/TRBV6-3; d_call: .; cdr3_nt: TGTGCCAGCAGACCCACAGGGTATGGCAATCAGCCCCAGCATTTT; cdr3_aa: CASRPTGYGNQPQHF
clone_size: .; j_call: TRBJ2-3; v_call: TRBV27; d_call: .; cdr3_nt: TGTGCCAGCAAACAGGGACTAATAGTAGATACGCAGTATTTT; cdr3_aa: CASKQGLIVDTQYF
clone_size: .; j_call: TRBJ2-3; v_call: TRBV10-1; d_call: TRBD1; cdr3_nt: TGCGCCAGCAGTGAGACCGGACAGGGAACAGATACGCAGTATTTT; cdr3_aa: CASSETGQGTDTQYF
clone_size: many; j_call: TRBJ2-3; v_call: TRBV12-3/TRBV12-4; d_call: .; cdr3_nt: TGTGCCAGCAGCCTAAGGGTCACAGATACGCAGTATTTT; cdr3_aa: CASSLRVTDTQYF
clone_size: many; j_call: TRBJ1-5; v_call: TRBV12-3/TRBV12-4; d_call: .; cdr3_nt: TGTGCCAGCAGTTTTCTCAGGGGCGAGGGCAATCAGCCCCAGCATTTT; cdr3_aa: CASSFLRGEGNQPQHF
clone_size: few; j_call: TRBJ2-3; v_call: TRBV5-1; d_call: TRBD1; cdr3_nt: TGCGCCAGCAGCCCTCCGACAGGGGTCATCACAGATACGCAGTATTTT; cdr3_aa: CASSPPTGVITDTQYF
clone_size: few; j_call: TRBJ2-5; v_call: TRBV20-1; d_call: .; cdr3_nt: TGCAGTGCTAGACCCCTAGCTCTTGGCGGGGAACAAGAGACCCAGTACTTC; cdr3_aa: CSARPLALGGEQETQYF
clone_size: .; j_call: TRBJ2-1; v_call: TRBV12-3/TRBV12-4; d_call: TRBD2; cdr3_nt: TGTGCCAGCAGTCCCCCGGGACTAGCGGTCAATGAGCAGTTCTTC; cdr3_aa: CASSPPGLAVNEQFF
clone_size: .; j_call: TRBJ1-2; v_call: TRBV7-9; d_call: TRBD1; cdr3_nt: TGTGCCAGCAGCCCCCGGGACAGGGGCCTTTACTATGGCTACACCTTC; cdr3_aa: CASSPRDRGLYYGYTF
clone_size: many; j_call: TRBJ1-1; v_call: TRBV7-9; d_call: .; cdr3_nt: TGTGCCAGCGGAGGTACTGAAGCTTTCTTT; cdr3_aa: CASGGTEAFF
clone_size: .; j_call: TRBJ2-5; v_call: TRBV30; d_call: TRBD2; cdr3_nt: TGTGCCTGGAGTGTAGGTTTTCGTCTAGCGGGTGAGACCCAGTACTTC; cdr3_aa: CAWSVGFRLAGETQYF
clone_size: .; j_call: TRBJ2-6; v_call: TRBV4-3; d_call: TRBD1; cdr3_nt: TGCGCCAGCAGCCAAGTGCCAGGGGGCGCTGGGGCCAACGTCCTGACTTTC; cdr3_aa: CASSQVPGGAGANVLTF
clone_size: .; j_call: TRBJ2-1; v_call: TRBV6-5; d_call: TRBD1; cdr3_nt: TGTGCCAGCAGTGCGGGCCGGGACAGGTACAATGAGCAGTTCTTC; cdr3_aa: CASSAGRDRYNEQFF
clone_size: few; j_call: TRBJ2-7; v_call: TRBV20-1; d_call: TRBD2; cdr3_nt: TGCAGTGCTAGAAAAGCTAGCGGGGGGACCTACGAGCAGTACTTC; cdr3_aa: CSARKASGGTYEQYF
clone_size: .; j_call: TRBJ1-4; v_call: TRBV18; d_call: .; cdr3_nt: TGTGCCAGCTCCTCCTCCCGAGAAAAACTGTTTTTT; cdr3_aa: CASSSSREKLFF
clone_size: .; j_call: TRBJ2-1; v_call: TRBV5-1; d_call: TRBD2; cdr3_nt: TGCGCCAGCAGCTTGGCCGGACTAGCCCCCTACAATGAGCAGTTCTTC; cdr3_aa: CASSLAGLAPYNEQFF